The clone carrying this TCR beta chain has more than one count but fewer than ten. Its antigen is not known. The sample belongs to a study of T-cell reconstitution after alpha-beta-depleted transplantation in children. The study, taken as a whole, reports: Reportedly, only several hundred clones from non-depleted graft cells drove alpha-beta T-cell counts at about two months. From newly produced T cells came most of the T-cell counts and diversity one year after transplant.

This sample's TCRbeta library carried unique molecular identifier barcodes. TCRdb recomputed calls from the PCR reads with MiXCR, one row per CDR3 protein. This sample has 300,000 to 400,000 distinct CDR3 sequences, with about 16% found just once. This TCR came from a male patient under 10 years old who had a stem cell transplant for acute lymphoblastic leukemia, so the T cells may come from the graft donor. Sample: PBMCs, mostly from graft donor cells, taken 360 days after TCRalphabeta/CD19-depleted stem cell transplant.

The CDR3 is CSARVPTSTRYEQYF. The CDR3 coding sequence is TGCAGTGCTAGAGTCCCAACTAGTACCCGCTACGAGCAGTACTTC. V is TRBV20-1 and J is TRBJ2-7; maybe TRBD2 (5 bases). The V and J ends lost 1 base and 3 bases respectively, with 16 bases between them. The CDR3 covers 15 residues. Germline V gives CDR1 DFQATT, CDR2 SNEGSKA (reference sequence).